A selection of T cell receptor beta chains follows, all from one sample in a study of low-dose radiotherapy and immunotherapy resistance in tumors. A single record per CDR3 protein comes from TCRdb applying MiXCR to the reads. The sample contains tens of thousands of distinct CDR3 sequences, around 32% of which appear only once. The sample here was PBMCs, taken before treatment. These receptors were obtained from a female donor with ovarian cancer. The CDR3 runs from the conserved cysteine through the conserved F or W. A D gene is named only where the DNA matches it firmly. Where a row states a size, it is once, few, many or the class of an expanded clone; other rows omit it.

>NA|NA|TRBJ1-1|TRBV27
TGTGCCAGCAGTTTGACAGGCGTTAGGGGCACTGAAGCTTTCTTT
CASSLTGVRGTEAFF
>NA|TRBD1|TRBJ2-7|TRBV12-3/TRBV12-4
TGTGCCAGCAGTGGACAGGGAGCGGAGGAGCAGTACTTC
CASSGQGAEEQYF
>NA|TRBD1|TRBJ1-1|TRBV29-1
TGCAGCGTCAGTTGGACAGGCTCCATGAACACTGAAGCTTTCTTT
CSVSWTGSMNTEAFF
>NA|TRBD2|TRBJ2-3|TRBV29-1
TGCAGCGTAATAGCGGGAGATACGCAGTATTTT
CSVIAGDTQYF
>many|NA|TRBJ1-4|TRBV29-1
TGCAGCGTTGCGTCTGCAACTAATGAAAAACTGTTTTTT
CSVASATNEKLFF
>many|NA|TRBJ1-3|TRBV30
TGTGCCTGGAGTCCGGGCAGGGCAGTTAGAAACACCATATATTTT
CAWSPGRAVRNTIYF
>NA|TRBD1|TRBJ2-7|TRBV6-1
TGTGCCAGCAGTAAAACGACAGGGTCCTACGAGCAGTACTTC
CASSKTTGSYEQYF
>NA|TRBD2|TRBJ2-1|TRBV6-2/TRBV6-3
TGTGCCAGCAAGGGACTAGCGGGTTTAAGCTCCTACAATGAGCAGTTCTTC
CASKGLAGLSSYNEQFF
>many|NA|TRBJ2-6|TRBV2
TGTGCCAGCAGTGTCTTTAGAGGGGCTGGGGCCAACGTCCTGACTTTC
CASSVFRGAGANVLTF
>many|NA|TRBJ2-2|TRBV12-3/TRBV12-4
TGTGCCAGCAGTCGACAGCCCACCGGGGAGCTGTTTTTT
CASSRQPTGELFF
>NA|TRBD2|TRBJ2-2|TRBV4-1
TGCGCCAGCAGACGAGGGACTAGCGGGGGTCTGGACACCGGGGAGCTGTTTTTT
CASRRGTSGGLDTGELFF
>many|NA|TRBJ2-2|TRBV30
TGTGCCTGGAGTGTAAGAGGTACCGGGGAGCTGTTTTTT
CAWSVRGTGELFF
>many|NA|TRBJ2-7|TRBV28
TGTGCCAGCAGTTTTTCCGGACCAACCGAGCAGTACTTC
CASSFSGPTEQYF
>many|TRBD2|TRBJ2-3|TRBV7-9
TGTGCCAGCAGCCCCACGGGGACTAGCGGGGCCACGCAGTATTTT
CASSPTGTSGATQYF
>few|NA|TRBJ1-1|TRBV6-6
TGTGCCAGCAGTTCCAACCGGATGTTAGGGACCACTGAAGCTTTCTTT
CASSSNRMLGTTEAFF
>many|NA|TRBJ1-5|TRBV3-1
TGTGCCAGCAGCCAAGACGGAAGGAGGGATCAGCCCCAGCATTTT
CASSQDGRRDQPQHF
>many|NA|TRBJ2-2|TRBV9
TGTGCCAGCAGCGTAGGTTTCAGCTCAGGAGGCGGGGAGCTGTTTTTT
CASSVGFSSGGGELFF
>many|NA|TRBJ2-1|TRBV6-4
TGTGCCAGCAGTGACTCGAACAATGAGCAGTTCTTC
CASSDSNNEQFF
>NA|TRBD1|TRBJ2-1|TRBV5-1
TGCGCCAGCAGCTTAACAGGGGTTCAATACTCCTACAATGAGCAGTTCTTC
CASSLTGVQYSYNEQFF
>many|NA|TRBJ1-6|TRBV6-1
TGTGCCACTAGAGGAGACAGCTCCTATAATTCACCCCTCCACTTT
CATRGDSSYNSPLHF
>many|TRBD2|TRBJ2-5|TRBV5-1
TGCGCCAGCAGCTTTACCCCAGGAGCGGGAGACGGAGAGACCCAGTACTTC
CASSFTPGAGDGETQYF
>NA|TRBD1|TRBJ2-7|TRBV27
TGTGCCAGCAGTGGGGACAGGGTGGGGTCCTACGAGCAGTACTTC
CASSGDRVGSYEQYF
>many|TRBD2|TRBJ2-3|TRBV9
TGTGCCAGCAGCGGTCCGGGGGGTACGCAGTATTTT
CASSGPGGTQYF
>many|NA|TRBJ1-1|TRBV2
TGTGCCAGCAGTGAAACGGGCACTGAAGCTTTCTTT
CASSETGTEAFF
>many|NA|TRBJ1-1|TRBV5-1
TGTGCCAGCAGCCTCTCGACAGGACTAGAAGCTTTCTTT
CASSLSTGLEAFF
>many|TRBD1|TRBJ2-7|TRBV20-1
TGCAGTGCTAGAGACTGGCACTCCCCGGGACAGCCCTACGAGCAGTACTTC
CSARDWHSPGQPYEQYF
>NA|TRBD1|TRBJ2-1|TRBV28
TGTGCCAGCAGAGGACAGGGGGCCAACAATGAGCAGTTCTTC
CASRGQGANNEQFF
>many|NA|TRBJ1-3|TRBV7-9
TGTGCCAGCAGCTTAGGGGCAGCGTTCTCTGGAAACACCATATATTTT
CASSLGAAFSGNTIYF
>many|NA|TRBJ2-1|TRBV12-3/TRBV12-4
TGTGCCAGCAGTTTCCTAATGACGGATTACAATGAGCAGTTCTTC
CASSFLMTDYNEQFF
>many|NA|TRBJ1-3|TRBV4-3
TGCGCCAGCAGCCTGAGCACGGGGGGGCCCATATATTTT
CASSLSTGGPIYF
>many|NA|TRBJ1-1|TRBV5-1
TGCGCCAGCAGCTCGCTAGCAGGTCTTAACACTGAAGCTTTCTTT
CASSSLAGLNTEAFF
>NA|NA|TRBJ1-2|TRBV7-2
TGTGCCAGCTGCCCTACCGGAGTGGAATATGGCTACACCTTC
CASCPTGVEYGYTF
>NA|NA|TRBJ1-1|TRBV7-8
TGTGCCAGCAGCTCAAGGCCGCTTGGCACTGAAGCTTTCTTT
CASSSRPLGTEAFF
>NA|TRBD2|TRBJ2-1|TRBV29-1
TGCAGCGTTGTAGGGCTAGCGGGAGGTAATGAGCAGTTCTTC
CSVVGLAGGNEQFF
>once|TRBD1|TRBJ2-7|TRBV11-1
TGTGCCAGCAGCTTATATCAGGGGGCTACCGAGCAGTACTTC
CASSLYQGATEQYF
>NA|TRBD1|TRBJ2-7|TRBV9
TGTGCCAGCAGCGTAGTGGGACAGGGGGCCTCCGAGCAGTACTTC
CASSVVGQGASEQYF
>NA|TRBD1|TRBJ2-7|TRBV6-1
TGTGCCAGCAGTTTTGGACAGGGACGAACCTTC
CASSFGQGRTF
>NA|NA|TRBJ2-1|TRBV28
TGTGCCAGCAGTTTAGGACAGATCAATGAGCAGTTCTTC
CASSLGQINEQFF
>NA|NA|TRBJ2-2|TRBV5-1
TGCGCCAGCAGCTCAGGACAGCCGAACACCGGGGAGCTGTTTTTT
CASSSGQPNTGELFF
>many|NA|TRBJ1-1|TRBV7-3
TGTGCCAGCAGCCTTGGAGCGACGAACACTGAAGCTTTCTTT
CASSLGATNTEAFF
>many|TRBD2|TRBJ2-5|TRBV19
TGTGCCAGTAGTCGGACTAGCGGACCTCAAGAGACCCAGTACTTC
CASSRTSGPQETQYF
>many|TRBD1|TRBJ1-4|TRBV28
TGTGCCAGCATGTCCGGCGGGACAGACAATGAAAAACTGTTTTTT
CASMSGGTDNEKLFF
>NA|NA|TRBJ2-1|TRBV6-2/TRBV6-3
TGTGCCAGCAGTGAGAACAGGGGGGGCAATGAGCAGTTCTTC
CASSENRGGNEQFF
>once|NA|TRBJ1-6|TRBV9
TGTGCCAGCAGCGTATGGTCAGGGAAGGATTCACCCCTCCACTTT
CASSVWSGKDSPLHF
>many|NA|TRBJ2-7|TRBV12-5
TGTGCTAGTGGTTCCCGACTCACTAGCTCACACCTCTACGAGCAGTACTTC
CASGSRLTSSHLYEQYF
>many|TRBD2|TRBJ2-3|TRBV3-1
TGTGCCAGCAGCCAGAGCGGGAGTTCAGATACGCAGTATTTT
CASSQSGSSDTQYF
>many|TRBD2|TRBJ2-1|TRBV5-1
TGCGCCAGCAGCTTGGCTAGCGGGAGAGTGAATGAGCAGTTCTTC
CASSLASGRVNEQFF
>NA|NA|TRBJ2-1|TRBV3-1
TGTGCCAGCAGCCCAAAATCGGGGTACGGTGAGCAGTTCTTC
CASSPKSGYGEQFF
>many|TRBD2|TRBJ2-3|TRBV6-4
TGTGCCAGCAGTGAAACTAGCGGGGGGGGAGATACGCAGTATTTT
CASSETSGGGDTQYF
>many|NA|TRBJ1-1|TRBV3-1
TGTGCCAGCAGCCGGAACTACAGGGAAGCTTTCTTT
CASSRNYREAFF
>many|TRBD1|TRBJ2-5|TRBV20-1
TGCAGTGCAACCCCTGACAGGGTGAGGTACTTC
CSATPDRVRYF
>many|TRBD2|TRBJ2-3|TRBV19
TGTGCCAGTAGTATTCCGGGGGGATCCTACGGTACGCAGTATTTT
CASSIPGGSYGTQYF
>NA|NA|TRBJ1-1|TRBV29-1
TGCAGCGTTGGAGGCAGGGATGGAGCTTTCTTT
CSVGGRDGAFF